Shown below are 10 T cell receptor beta chains from a single sample sequenced in a study of human T cells and chemical hapten exposure. MiXCR, applied by TCRdb to the 5' RACE reads, yields one record per CDR3 protein. The data contain about 81,000 distinct CDR3 sequences, roughly 7.7% of them singletons. It was from unfractionated whole blood that total RNA was extracted. The receptors shown here come from a male donor in good health.

This clonotype appeared many times. This CDR3 is CASSANTEAFF. In DNA form, the CDR3 reads TGTGCCAGCAGCGCTAACACTGAAGCTTTCTTT. The rearrangement joins TRBV6-1 to TRBJ1-1; unclear D gene. Germline V gene lookup returns CDR1 MNHNS and CDR2 SASEGT. Between the trimmed V and J ends, which lost 6 bases and 2 bases, there was a span of 4 bases. The CDR3 extends over 11 amino acids.

This clonotype came up many times. The CDR3, as DNA: TGTGCCAGCAGCTTAGGACTAGCGGGAGGTATTTACAATGAGCAGTTCTTC. Translation: CASSLGLAGGIYNEQFF. V is TRBV3-1 and J is TRBJ2-1; 14 bases align to TRBD2. The CDR3 contains 17 residues. The germline V gene has CDR1 LGHDT and CDR2 YNNKEL (reference sequence). J lost 4 bases, V lost 5 bases, and 7 bases had no gene match.

This clonotype occurred a few times. The gene calls are TRBV11-2 and TRBJ1-1, with a weak D call TRBD1 (5 bases). The germline V and J ends were trimmed by 5 bases and 0 bases, with 16 bases remaining between them. There are 16 residues in the CDR3. In germline, CDR1 is SGHAT, CDR2 FQNNGV. This chain's CDR3 is CASSPPPAGLNTEAFF. The CDR3 nucleotides are TGTGCCAGCAGCCCACCGCCCGCGGGGCTGAACACTGAAGCTTTCTTT.

There are many counts of this clonotype. J is TRBJ1-1 and V is TRBV6-5; the D gene is possibly TRBD1 (5 bases). This CDR3 region has 10 residues. V gave up 8 bases and J gave up 12 bases, with 13 bases separating them. CDR1 and CDR2 from the germline V gene are MNHEY and SVGAGI. In DNA, the CDR3 is TGTGCCAGCGGGCAGGGAGAGCCTTTCTTT. Encoded protein: CASGQGEPFF.

This clonotype came up a few times. The chain couples TRBV7-2 to TRBJ1-5, with TRBD1 identical over 11 bases. From germline, CDR1 is SGHTA and CDR2 FQGNSA. V shed 5 bases, J shed 6 bases, and the junction held 6 bases outside the gene matches. The length of the CDR3 is 15 residues. Written as DNA, the CDR3 is TGTGCCAGCAGCCCAGGGACAGGGGGGAGTCAGCCCCAGCATTTT. Protein product: CASSPGTGGSQPQHF.

Ten or more counts support this clonotype. V and J are TRBV4-3 and TRBJ2-2; the D is unclear. Germline V lookup: CDR1 LGHNA, CDR2 YSLEER. The CDR3 totals 14 residues. V was shortened by 0 bases and J by 7 bases, with 9 bases between the two germline ends. CDR3 in amino acids: CASSQDRGRGELFF. CDR3 nucleotides: TGCGCCAGCAGCCAAGATAGAGGACGCGGGGAGCTGTTTTTT.

This clonotype was found a few times. The chain carries TRBV15 and TRBJ2-5, with D perhaps given as TRBD1 or TRBD2 (6 bases each). The CDR3 is made up of 14 amino acids. Germline loops: CDR1 LNHNV, CDR2 YYDKDF (reference sequence). V was pared by 0 bases and J by 3 bases, with 8 bases between. CDR3 bases: TGTGCCACCAGCAGAGATAGGGGGGAAGAGACCCAGTACTTC. It is translated as CATSRDRGEETQYF.

The sample holds many counts of this clonotype. The chain combines TRBV2 with TRBJ2-5; D not resolved. CDR3 size: 15 residues. CDR1 is SNHLY and CDR2 is FYNNEI in the germline V gene. Trimming removed 3 bases at V and 5 bases at J, with 16 bases between. As DNA, the CDR3 is TGTGCCAGCAGTGAGCCCCAGCAAATGTACGAGACCCAGTACTTC. Translating it yields CASSEPQQMYETQYF.

V usage is TRBV20-1 and J usage is TRBJ1-1; a possible D gene is TRBD1 (6 bases). V was clipped by 5 bases and J by 0 bases, with 13 bases between them. The CDR3 consists of 14 residues. Germline V gives CDR1 DFQATT, CDR2 SNEGSKA (reference sequence). CDR3 sequence (DNA): TGCAGTGCTGGATACGACAGGATGAACACTGAAGCTTTCTTT. Translating gives CSAGYDRMNTEAFF.

The table lists this clonotype with many counts. The chain recombines TRBV7-8 with TRBJ1-6, with D perhaps matching TRBD1 (6 bases). The CDR3 is 13 residues long. V shed 5 bases and J shed 10 bases, with 12 bases lying between them. From germline, CDR1 is SGHVS and CDR2 FQNEAQ. The CDR3 DNA is TGTGCCAGCAGCCAACAGGGTTTATCACCCCTCCACTTT. Translated, it gives CASSQQGLSPLHF.